This T cell receptor beta chain was sequenced during a study of cytomegalovirus exposure and HLA in healthy donors. Both 60 Vbeta primers and 13 Jbeta primers went into the PCR. The table came from immunoSEQ multiplex PCR; TCRdb's copy has only in-frame clones and leaves some out. The sample consists of 200,000 or so clones, just under 80% of them appearing once. V shed 6 bases and J 3 bases; nucleotides not matched to a gene: 10. Germline V lookup: CDR1 SNHLY, CDR2 FYNNEI. The CDR3 sequence is 15 residues long. This TCR came from a woman aged 25 to 39 in good health and CMV-seropositive. Sequencing was performed on PBMCs. The chain joins TRBV2 to TRBJ2-7; 8 positions match TRBD1. This chain's CDR3 is CASSGPGQAYYEQYF. CDR3 bases: TGTGCCAGCAGCGGACCGGGACAGGCTTACTACGAGCAGTACTTC.